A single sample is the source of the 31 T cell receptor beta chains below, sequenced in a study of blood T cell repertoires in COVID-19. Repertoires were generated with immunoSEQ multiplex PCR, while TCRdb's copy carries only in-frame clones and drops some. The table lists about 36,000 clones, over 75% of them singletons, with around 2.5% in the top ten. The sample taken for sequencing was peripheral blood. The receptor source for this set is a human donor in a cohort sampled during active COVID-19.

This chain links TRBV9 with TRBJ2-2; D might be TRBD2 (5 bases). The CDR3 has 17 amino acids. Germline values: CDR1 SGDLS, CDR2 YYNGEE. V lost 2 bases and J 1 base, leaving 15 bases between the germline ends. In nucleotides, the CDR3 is TGTGCCAGCAGCGTTTGGACCGGCGGGTGGAACACCGGGGAGCTGTTTTTT. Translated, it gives CASSVWTGGWNTGELFF.

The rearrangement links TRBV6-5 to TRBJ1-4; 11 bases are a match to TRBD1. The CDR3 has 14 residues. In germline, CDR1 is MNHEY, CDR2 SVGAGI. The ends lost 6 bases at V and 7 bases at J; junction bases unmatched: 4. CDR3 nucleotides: TGTGCCAGCAGGAGGACAGGGGGCCGTGAAAAACTGTTTTTT. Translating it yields CASRRTGGREKLFF.

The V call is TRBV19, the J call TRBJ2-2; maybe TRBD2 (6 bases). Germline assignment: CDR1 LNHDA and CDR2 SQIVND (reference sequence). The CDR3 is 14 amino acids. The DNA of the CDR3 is TGTGCAAGTTGGGGAGGCTCGAACACCGGGGAGCTGTTTTTT. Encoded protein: CASWGGSNTGELFF.

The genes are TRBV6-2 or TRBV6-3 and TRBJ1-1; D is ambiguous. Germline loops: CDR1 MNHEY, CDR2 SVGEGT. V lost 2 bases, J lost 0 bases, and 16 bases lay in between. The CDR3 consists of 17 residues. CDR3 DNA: TGTGCCAGCAGTTACGTGGCAGGCGGGAGGATGAACACTGAAGCTTTCTTT. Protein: CASSYVAGGRMNTEAFF.

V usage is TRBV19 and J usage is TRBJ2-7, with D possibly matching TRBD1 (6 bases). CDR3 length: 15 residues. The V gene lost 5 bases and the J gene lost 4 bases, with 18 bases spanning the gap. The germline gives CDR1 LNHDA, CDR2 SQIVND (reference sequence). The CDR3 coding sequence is TGTGCCAGTAGTTCAGGGGAGACGGGCGGGTACGAGCAGTACTTC. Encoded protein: CASSSGETGGYEQYF.

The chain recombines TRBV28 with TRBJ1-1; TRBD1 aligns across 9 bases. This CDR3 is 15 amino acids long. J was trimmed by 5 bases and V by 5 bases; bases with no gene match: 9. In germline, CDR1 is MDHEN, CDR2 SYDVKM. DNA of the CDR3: TGTGCCAGCAGTACCACCGGGACAGGGAGGACTGAAGCTTTCTTT. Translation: CASSTTGTGRTEAFF.

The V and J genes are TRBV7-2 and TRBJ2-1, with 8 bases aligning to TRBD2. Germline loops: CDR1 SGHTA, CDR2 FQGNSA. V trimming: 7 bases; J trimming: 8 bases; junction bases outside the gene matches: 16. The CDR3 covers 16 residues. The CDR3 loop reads CASTPRGRGAIDEQFF. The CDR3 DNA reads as TGTGCCAGCACCCCCCGGGGGCGGGGGGCCATAGATGAGCAGTTCTTC.

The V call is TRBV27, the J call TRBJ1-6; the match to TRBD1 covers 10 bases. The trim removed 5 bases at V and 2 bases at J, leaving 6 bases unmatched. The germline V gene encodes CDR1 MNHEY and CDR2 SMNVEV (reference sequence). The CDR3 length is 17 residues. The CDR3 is CASSLWTGGAYNSPLHF. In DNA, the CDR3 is TGTGCCAGCAGTCTCTGGACAGGGGGAGCCTATAATTCACCCCTCCACTTT.

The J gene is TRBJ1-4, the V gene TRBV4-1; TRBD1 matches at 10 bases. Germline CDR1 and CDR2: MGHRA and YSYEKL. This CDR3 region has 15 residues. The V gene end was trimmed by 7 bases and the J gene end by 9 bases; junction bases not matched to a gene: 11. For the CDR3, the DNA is TGCGCCAGCACCGAATTTGGACAGGGGGATAAAAAACTGTTTTTT. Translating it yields CASTEFGQGDKKLFF.

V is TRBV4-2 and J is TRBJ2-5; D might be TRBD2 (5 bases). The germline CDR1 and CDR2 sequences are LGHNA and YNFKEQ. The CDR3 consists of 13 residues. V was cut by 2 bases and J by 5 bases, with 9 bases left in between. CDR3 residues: CASSQLAAETQYF. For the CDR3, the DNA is TGTGCCAGCAGCCAACTAGCAGCGGAGACCCAGTACTTC.

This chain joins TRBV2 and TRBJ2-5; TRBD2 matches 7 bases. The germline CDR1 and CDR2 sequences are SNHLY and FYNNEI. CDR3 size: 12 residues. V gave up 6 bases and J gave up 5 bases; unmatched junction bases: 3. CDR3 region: CASRYSGETQYF. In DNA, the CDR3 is TGTGCCAGCAGATATAGCGGGGAGACCCAGTACTTC.

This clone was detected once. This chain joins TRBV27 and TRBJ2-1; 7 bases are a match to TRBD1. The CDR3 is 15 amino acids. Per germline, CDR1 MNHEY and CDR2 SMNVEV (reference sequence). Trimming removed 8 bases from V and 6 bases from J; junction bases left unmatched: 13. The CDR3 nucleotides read TGTGCCAGCTCTTTCCGGAGACAGGGCGGCAATGAGCAGTTCTTC. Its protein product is CASSFRRQGGNEQFF.

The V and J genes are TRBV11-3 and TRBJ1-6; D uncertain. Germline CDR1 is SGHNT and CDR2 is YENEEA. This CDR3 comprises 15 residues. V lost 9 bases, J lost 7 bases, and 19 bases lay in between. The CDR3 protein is CARPPPIPRNSPLHF. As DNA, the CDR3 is TGTGCCAGACCACCCCCTATTCCCCGGAATTCACCCCTCCACTTT.

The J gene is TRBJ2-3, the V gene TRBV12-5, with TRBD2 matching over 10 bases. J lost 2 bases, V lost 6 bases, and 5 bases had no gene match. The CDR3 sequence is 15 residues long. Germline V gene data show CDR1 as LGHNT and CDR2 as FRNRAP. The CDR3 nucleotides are TGTGCTAGTGGCCGCAGCGGGGGGGCCACAGATACGCAGTATTTT. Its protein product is CASGRSGGATDTQYF.

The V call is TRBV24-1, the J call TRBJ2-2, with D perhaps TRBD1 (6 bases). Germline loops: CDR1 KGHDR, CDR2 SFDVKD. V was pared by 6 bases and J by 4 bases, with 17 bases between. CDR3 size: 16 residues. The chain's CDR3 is CATSSTPGEGTGELFF. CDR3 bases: TGTGCCACCAGTTCAACCCCAGGGGAAGGCACCGGGGAGCTGTTTTTT.

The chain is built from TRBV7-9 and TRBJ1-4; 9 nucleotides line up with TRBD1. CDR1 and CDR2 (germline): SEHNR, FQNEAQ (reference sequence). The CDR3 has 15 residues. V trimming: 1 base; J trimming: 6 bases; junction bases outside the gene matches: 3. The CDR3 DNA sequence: TGTGCCAGCAGCTTAGGAGACAGGGGGTATGAAAAACTGTTTTTT. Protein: CASSLGDRGYEKLFF.

CDR3 sequence reads: CASSRGQGARNEQFF. The CDR3 region has the DNA TGCGCCAGCAGCCGTGGACAGGGGGCGAGGAATGAGCAGTTCTTC. This chain connects TRBV5-1 to TRBJ2-1; 11 nucleotides agree with TRBD1. In germline, CDR1 is SGHRS, CDR2 YFSETQ. This CDR3 region has 15 residues. The ends lost 4 bases at V and 7 bases at J; junction bases unmatched: 7.

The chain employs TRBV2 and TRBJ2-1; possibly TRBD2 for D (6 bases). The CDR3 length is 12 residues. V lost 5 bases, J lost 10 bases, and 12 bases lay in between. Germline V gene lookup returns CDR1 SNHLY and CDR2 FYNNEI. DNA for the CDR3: TGTGCCAGCAGTTTGGCGGGGCCCGAGCAGTTCTTC. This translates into CASSLAGPEQFF.

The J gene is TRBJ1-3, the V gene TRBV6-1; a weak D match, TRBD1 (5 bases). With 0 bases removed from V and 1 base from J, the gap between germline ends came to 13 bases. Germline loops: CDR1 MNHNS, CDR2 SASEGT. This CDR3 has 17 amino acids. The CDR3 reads CASSEAGNPGSGNTIYF. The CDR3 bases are TGTGCCAGCAGTGAAGCGGGGAACCCAGGGTCTGGAAACACCATATATTTT.

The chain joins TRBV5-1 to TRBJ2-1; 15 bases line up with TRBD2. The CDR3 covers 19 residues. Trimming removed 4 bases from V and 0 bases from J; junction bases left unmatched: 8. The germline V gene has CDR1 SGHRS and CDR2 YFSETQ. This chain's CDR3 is CASSPPGTSGGPSYNEQFF. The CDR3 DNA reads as TGCGCCAGCAGCCCTCCCGGGACTAGCGGGGGGCCCTCCTACAATGAGCAGTTCTTC. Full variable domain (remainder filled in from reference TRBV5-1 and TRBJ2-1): KAGVTQTPRYLIKTRGQQVTLSCSPISGHRSVSWYQQTPGQGLQFLFEYFSETQRNKGNFPGRFSGRQFSNSRSEMNVSTLELGDSALYLCASSPPGTSGGPSYNEQFFGPGTRLTVL.

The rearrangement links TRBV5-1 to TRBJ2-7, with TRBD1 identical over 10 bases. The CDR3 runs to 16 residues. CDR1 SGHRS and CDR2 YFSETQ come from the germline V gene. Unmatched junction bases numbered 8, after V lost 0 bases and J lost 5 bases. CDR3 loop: CASSLGDRGGSNEQYF. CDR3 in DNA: TGCGCCAGCAGCTTGGGGGACAGGGGAGGTTCCAACGAGCAGTACTTC.

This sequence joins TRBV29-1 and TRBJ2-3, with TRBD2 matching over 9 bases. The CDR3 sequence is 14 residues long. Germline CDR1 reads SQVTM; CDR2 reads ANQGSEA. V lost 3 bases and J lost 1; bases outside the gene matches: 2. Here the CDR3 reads CSVERGGGTDTQYF. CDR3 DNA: TGCAGCGTTGAGCGGGGGGGCGGCACAGATACGCAGTATTTT.

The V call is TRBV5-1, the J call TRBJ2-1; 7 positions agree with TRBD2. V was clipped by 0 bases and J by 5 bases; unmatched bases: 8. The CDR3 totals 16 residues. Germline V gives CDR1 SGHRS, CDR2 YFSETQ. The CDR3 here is CASSLAVLAANNEQFF. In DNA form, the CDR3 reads TGCGCCAGCAGCTTGGCGGTCCTAGCGGCTAACAATGAGCAGTTCTTC.

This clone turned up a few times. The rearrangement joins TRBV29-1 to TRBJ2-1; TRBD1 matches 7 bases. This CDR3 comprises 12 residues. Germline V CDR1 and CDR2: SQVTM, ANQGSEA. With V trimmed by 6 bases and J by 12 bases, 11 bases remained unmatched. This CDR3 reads CSVRDRRTGQFF. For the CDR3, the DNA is TGCAGCGTGAGAGATCGCAGGACAGGGCAGTTCTTC.

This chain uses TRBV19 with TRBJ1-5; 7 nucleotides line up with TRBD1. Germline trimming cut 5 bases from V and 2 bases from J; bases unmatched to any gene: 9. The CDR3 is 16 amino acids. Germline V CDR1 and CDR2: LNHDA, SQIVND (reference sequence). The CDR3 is CASSGDRVIRNQPQHF. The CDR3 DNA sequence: TGTGCCAGTAGTGGAGACAGGGTTATACGCAATCAGCCCCAGCATTTT.

CDR3 sequence reads: CASLGTSGRYTGELFF. The CDR3 coding sequence is TGTGCCAGCCTGGGGACTAGCGGACGCTACACCGGGGAGCTGTTTTTT. The rearrangement joins TRBV27 to TRBJ2-2; 11 positions match TRBD2. Germline V gives CDR1 MNHEY, CDR2 SMNVEV (reference sequence). The CDR3 totals 16 residues. V lost 8 bases, J lost 3 bases, and 8 bases stayed unmatched.

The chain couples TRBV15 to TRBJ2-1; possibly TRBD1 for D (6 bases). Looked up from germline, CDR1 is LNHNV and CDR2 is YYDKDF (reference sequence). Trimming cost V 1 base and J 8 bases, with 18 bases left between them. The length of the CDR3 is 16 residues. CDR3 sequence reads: CATSRVVGGLGDEQFF. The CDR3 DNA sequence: TGTGCCACCAGCAGAGTAGTTGGGGGCTTGGGGGATGAGCAGTTCTTC.

The CDR3 region has the DNA TGTGCCAGCAGCCAAGGCCGGGACAGGGTTCAGGATGGCTACACCTTC. It specifies CASSQGRDRVQDGYTF. The V gene is TRBV4-2, the J gene TRBJ1-2; 9 positions agree with TRBD1. Unmatched junction bases numbered 9, after V lost 1 base and J lost 6 bases. This CDR3 spans 16 amino acids. Looked up from germline, CDR1 is LGHNA and CDR2 is YNFKEQ.

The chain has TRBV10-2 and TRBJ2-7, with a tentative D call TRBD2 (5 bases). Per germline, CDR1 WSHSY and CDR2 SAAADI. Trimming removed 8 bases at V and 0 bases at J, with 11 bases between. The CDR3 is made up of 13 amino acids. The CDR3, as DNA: TGCGCCAGCGGGGAGATCCTCTCCTACGAGCAGTACTTC. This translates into CASGEILSYEQYF.

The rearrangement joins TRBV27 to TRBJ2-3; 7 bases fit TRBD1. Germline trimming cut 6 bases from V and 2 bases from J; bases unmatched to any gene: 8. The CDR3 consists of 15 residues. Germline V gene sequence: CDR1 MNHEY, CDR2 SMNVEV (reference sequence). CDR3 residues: CASSPRDSFTDTQYF. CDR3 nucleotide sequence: TGTGCCAGCAGCCCCCGGGACAGCTTCACAGATACGCAGTATTTT.

The CDR3 loop reads CASSLGGLAGGETQYF. CDR3 in DNA: TGCGCCAGCAGCTTGGGGGGACTAGCGGGTGGAGAGACCCAGTACTTC. The chain carries TRBV5-1 and TRBJ2-5; 12 bases fit TRBD2. From germline, CDR1 is SGHRS and CDR2 YFSETQ. The V gene end was trimmed by 0 bases and the J gene end by 4 bases; junction bases not matched to a gene: 4. The CDR3 loop spans 16 amino acids. Based on the CDR3 plus reference TRBV5-1 and TRBJ2-5, the full variable domain is KAGVTQTPRYLIKTRGQQVTLSCSPISGHRSVSWYQQTPGQGLQFLFEYFSETQRNKGNFPGRFSGRQFSNSRSEMNVSTLELGDSALYLCASSLGGLAGGETQYFGPGTRLLVL.